Listed below are T cell receptor beta chains from one sample, sequenced in a study of cytomegalovirus exposure and HLA in healthy donors. Method: immunoSEQ multiplex PCR; TCRdb's copy keeps in-frame clones and lacks some. This sample contains some 67,000 clones. Sequencing used PBMCs. All receptors come from a woman in her twenties or thirties in good health and CMV-seronegative. Each CDR3 is given with its conserved first and last residue. The D gene is left open where the match is weak.

j_gene | v_gene | d_gene | len | CDR3aa | CDR3nt
TRBJ1-2 | TRBV5-4 | NA | 13 | CASSSQGLDGYTF | TGTGCCAGCAGCTCTCAGGGACTAGATGGCTACACCTTC
TRBJ1-2 | TRBV7-9 | TRBD1 | 14 | CASSSAGGAQGYTF | TGTGCCAGCAGCTCGGCAGGGGGCGCGCAAGGCTACACCTTC
TRBJ2-5 | TRBV6-5 | TRBD2 | 15 | CASSYRSGRGETQYF | TGTGCCAGCAGTTACAGGAGCGGGCGGGGGGAGACCCAGTACTTC
TRBJ1-5 | TRBV5-6 | TRBD1 | 15 | CASSLGGTGDQPQHF | TGTGCCAGCAGCTTGGGGGGGACAGGAGATCAGCCCCAGCATTTT
TRBJ1-2 | TRBV4-2 | NA | 12 | CASTTGVGGYTF | TGTGCCAGCACTACCGGGGTGGGTGGCTACACCTTC
TRBJ2-1 | TRBV11-2 | TRBD2 | 15 | CASSGSGRAYNEQFF | TGTGCCAGCAGCGGTAGCGGGAGGGCGTACAATGAGCAGTTCTTC
TRBJ1-1 | TRBV4-3 | TRBD1 | 14 | CASSQEEGATEAFF | TGCGCCAGCAGCCAAGAGGAGGGGGCAACTGAAGCTTTCTTT
TRBJ1-2 | TRBV6-5 | NA | 15 | CASSLYRESNYGYTF | TGTGCCAGCAGTTTGTACAGGGAATCTAACTATGGCTACACCTTC
TRBJ1-3 | TRBV6-6 | NA | 15 | CASSGGRGNGNTIYF | TGTGCCAGCTCGGGGGGGAGGGGGAATGGAAACACCATATATTTT
TRBJ1-6 | TRBV25-1 | NA | 16 | CASSWAKLGYNSPLHF | TGTGCCAGCAGTTGGGCCAAGCTGGGCTATAATTCACCCCTCCACTTT
TRBJ1-2 | TRBV5-6 | TRBD1 | 16 | CASSLTGTGGNYGYTF | TGTGCCAGCAGCTTAACCGGGACAGGGGGCAACTATGGCTACACCTTC
TRBJ1-4 | TRBV28 | NA | 16 | CASSLTQLATNEKLFF | TGTGCCAGCAGTTTAACACAGCTTGCAACTAATGAAAAACTGTTTTTT
TRBJ2-5 | TRBV7-9 | NA | 15 | CASSLDPLSQETQYF | TGTGCCAGCAGCTTAGACCCCCTCAGCCAAGAGACCCAGTACTTC
TRBJ1-5 | TRBV30 | TRBD1 | 13 | CAWSAQGYQPQHF | TGTGCCTGGAGTGCACAGGGGTATCAGCCCCAGCATTTT
TRBJ1-2 | TRBV7-9 | TRBD1 | 13 | CASSRQGRNGYTF | TGTGCCAGCAGTAGACAGGGTAGGAATGGCTACACCTTC
TRBJ2-5 | TRBV18 | NA | 12 | CASSAYQETQYF | TGTGCCAGCTCAGCGTACCAAGAGACCCAGTACTTC
TRBJ2-5 | TRBV7-9 | TRBD2 | 15 | CASSSGLVEQETQYF | TGTGCCAGCAGCTCAGGACTAGTGGAACAAGAGACCCAGTACTTC
TRBJ2-1 | TRBV18 | NA | 17 | CASSPPNGGEPYNEQFF | TGTGCCAGCTCACCACCGAACGGCGGGGAGCCCTACAATGAGCAGTTCTTC
TRBJ2-7 | TRBV7-2 | TRBD1 | 14 | CASVPTGGRNEQYF | TGTGCCAGCGTCCCGACAGGGGGCAGGAACGAGCAGTACTTC
TRBJ1-6 | TRBV19 | TRBD1 | 15 | CASSSLTGSASPLHF | TGTGCCAGTAGTTCATTGACAGGGTCTGCTTCACCCCTCCACTTT
TRBJ2-7 | TRBV29-1 | NA | 12 | CSVHDGAGEQYF | TGCAGCGTGCACGACGGTGCGGGGGAGCAGTACTTC
TRBJ2-1 | TRBV9 | NA | 15 | CASSVGTPRYNEQFF | TGTGCCAGCAGCGTAGGGACTCCCCGGTACAATGAGCAGTTCTTC
TRBJ2-5 | TRBV28 | TRBD2 | 17 | CASSLAASSGSLETQYF | TGTGCCAGCAGTTTGGCCGCCTCTAGCGGGAGTTTGGAGACCCAGTACTTC
TRBJ2-7 | TRBV7-2 | TRBD2 | 12 | CASSFDGREQYF | TGTGCCAGCAGCTTCGACGGGAGGGAGCAGTACTTC
TRBJ1-1 | TRBV28 | TRBD1 | 15 | CASIRRDRWDTEAFF | TGTGCCAGCATACGGAGGGACAGATGGGACACTGAAGCTTTCTTT
TRBJ1-4 | TRBV5-1 | TRBD1 | 19 | CASSSLGGTGWSTNEKLFF | TGCGCCAGCAGCTCCCTTGGTGGGACAGGATGGTCAACTAATGAAAAACTGTTTTTT
TRBJ1-1 | TRBV29-1 | TRBD1 | 14 | CSVEEGTANTEAFF | TGCAGCGTTGAGGAAGGGACAGCGAACACTGAAGCTTTCTTT
TRBJ2-7 | TRBV29-1 | TRBD1 | 12 | CSGGQGSYEQYF | TGCAGCGGCGGACAGGGTTCATACGAGCAGTACTTC
TRBJ1-1 | TRBV29-1 | NA | 13 | CSGRQGMNTEAFF | TGCAGCGGGCGGCAGGGGATGAACACTGAAGCTTTCTTT
TRBJ2-7 | TRBV7-2 | NA | 15 | CASSLDWGPTYEQYF | TGTGCCAGCAGCTTAGATTGGGGGCCGACCTACGAGCAGTACTTC
TRBJ1-3 | TRBV5-1 | NA | 15 | CASSLSGGEGNTIYF | TGCGCCAGCAGCCTGTCGGGGGGCGAAGGAAACACCATATATTTT
TRBJ2-1 | TRBV30 | TRBD2 | 14 | CASLAGGSYNEQFF | TGTGCCTCACTAGCGGGGGGGTCCTACAATGAGCAGTTCTTC
TRBJ2-1 | TRBV19 | TRBD2 | 15 | CASSTTSGAYNEQFF | TGTGCCAGTAGTACAACTAGCGGGGCTTACAATGAGCAGTTCTTC
TRBJ2-7 | TRBV6-1 | NA | 13 | CASSDAAAYEQYF | TGTGCCAGCAGTGATGCGGCGGCCTACGAGCAGTACTTC
TRBJ2-3 | TRBV6-1 | NA | 18 | CASSEAPGAGVATDTQYF | TGTGCCAGCAGTGAAGCCCCGGGGGCGGGGGTTGCCACAGATACGCAGTATTTT
TRBJ1-6 | TRBV6-5 | NA | 12 | CASSYLGLPLHF | TGTGCCAGCAGTTACTTGGGGCTTCCCCTCCACTTT
TRBJ2-7 | TRBV4-2 | NA | 14 | CASSQLTSLAEQYF | TGTGCCAGCAGCCAGTTGACTAGTTTGGCCGAGCAGTACTTC
TRBJ2-2 | TRBV9 | NA | 15 | CASSAGTSNTGELFF | TGTGCCAGCAGCGCCGGGACATCGAACACCGGGGAGCTGTTTTTT
TRBJ2-1 | TRBV4-1 | NA | 16 | CASSQEPARDYNEQFF | TGCGCCAGCAGCCAAGAGCCCGCGAGGGACTACAATGAGCAGTTCTTC
TRBJ1-1 | TRBV7-9 | TRBD1 | 15 | CASSYSGQGGTEAFF | TGTGCCAGCAGCTACTCAGGGCAGGGGGGCACTGAAGCTTTCTTT
TRBJ2-3 | TRBV4-2 | TRBD2 | 20 | CASSQDPSGRAGRWTDTQYF | TGTGCCAGCAGCCAAGATCCTAGCGGGAGGGCCGGTCGTTGGACAGATACGCAGTATTTT
TRBJ2-2 | TRBV6-6 | NA | 14 | CASRTGHYTGELFF | TGTGCCAGCAGGACGGGACACTACACCGGGGAGCTGTTTTTT
TRBJ2-5 | TRBV5-1 | NA | 15 | CASSFLGRQEETQYF | TGCGCCAGCAGCTTTCTGGGGCGACAGGAAGAGACCCAGTACTTC
TRBJ2-1 | TRBV30 | TRBD2 | 16 | CARSLASGGKYNEQFF | TGTGCCCGATCACTAGCTAGCGGGGGGAAATACAATGAGCAGTTCTTC
TRBJ2-7 | TRBV27 | NA | 13 | CASRVGATYEQYF | TGTGCCAGCAGAGTAGGGGCGACCTACGAGCAGTACTTC
TRBJ2-2 | TRBV5-1 | TRBD2 | 18 | CASSQGLAGAANTGELFF | TGCGCCAGCAGTCAAGGACTAGCGGGAGCAGCGAACACCGGGGAGCTGTTTTTT
TRBJ2-6 | TRBV6-1 | NA | 16 | CASSVDSLSGANVLTF | TGTGCCAGCAGTGTGGACAGCCTCTCTGGGGCCAACGTCCTGACTTTC
TRBJ2-1 | TRBV10-2 | NA | 15 | CASSEEAGLGNEQFF | TGCGCCAGCAGTGAGGAGGCGGGATTGGGCAATGAGCAGTTCTTC
TRBJ1-3 | TRBV29-1 | NA | 13 | CSVAPGTGNTIYF | TGCAGCGTGGCCCCGGGAACTGGAAACACCATATATTTT
TRBJ1-3 | TRBV9 | NA | 15 | CASSARLLSGNTIYF | TGTGCCAGCAGCGCGCGATTATTGTCTGGAAACACCATATATTTT
TRBJ1-1 | TRBV4-2 | NA | 15 | CASSQDSGLNTEDFF | TGTGCCAGCAGCCAAGATTCCGGACTGAACACTGAAGATTTCTTT
TRBJ2-2 | TRBV7-9 | NA | 14 | CASSPVSGTGELFF | TGTGCCAGCAGCCCAGTGTCAGGCACCGGGGAGCTGTTTTTT
TRBJ1-5 | TRBV28 | TRBD1 | 14 | CASRMTGGAQPQHF | TGTGCCAGCAGGATGACAGGGGGTGCTCAGCCCCAGCATTTT
TRBJ1-5 | TRBV5-8 | NA | 13 | CASSLQVSAPQHF | TGTGCCAGCAGCTTACAGGTCTCGGCGCCCCAGCATTTT
TRBJ2-5 | TRBV6-1 | NA | 13 | CASSVGRTGAQYF | TGTGCCAGCAGTGTTGGACGGACGGGGGCCCAGTACTTC
TRBJ2-7 | TRBV4-3 | TRBD2 | 13 | CASSQETGGEQYF | TGCGCCAGCAGCCAAGAGACGGGGGGAGAGCAGTACTTC
TRBJ1-3 | TRBV6-5 | NA | 16 | CASSLTGRSSGNTIYF | TGTGCCAGCAGTTTGACAGGACGTAGCTCTGGAAACACCATATATTTT
TRBJ2-7 | TRBV6-1 | TRBD2 | 15 | CASSEAYGDYYEQYF | TGTGCCAGCAGTGAAGCCTATGGGGACTACTACGAGCAGTACTTC